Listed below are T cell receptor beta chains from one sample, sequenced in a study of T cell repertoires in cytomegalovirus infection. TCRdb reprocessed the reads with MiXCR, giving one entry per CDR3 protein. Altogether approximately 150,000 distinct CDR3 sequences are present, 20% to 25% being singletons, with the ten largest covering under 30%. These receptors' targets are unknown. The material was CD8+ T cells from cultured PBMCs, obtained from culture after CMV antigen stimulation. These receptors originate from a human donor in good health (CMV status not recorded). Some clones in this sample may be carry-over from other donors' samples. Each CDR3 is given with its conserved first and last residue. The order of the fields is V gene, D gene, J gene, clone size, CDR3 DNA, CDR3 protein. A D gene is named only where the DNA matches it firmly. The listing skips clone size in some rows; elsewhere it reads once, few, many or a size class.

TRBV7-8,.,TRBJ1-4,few,TGTGCCAGCAGCCCCAGGGGTTCGGATGAAAAACTGTTTTTT,CASSPRGSDEKLFF
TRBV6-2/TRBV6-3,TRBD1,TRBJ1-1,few,TGTGCCAGCAGTTACTCTCGGACAGGGACTGAAGCTTTCTTT,CASSYSRTGTEAFF
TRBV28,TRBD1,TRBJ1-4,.,TGTGCCAGCAGGGAGGTCACAGGGGTGAGGGACTTTGAAAAACTGTTTTTT,CASREVTGVRDFEKLFF
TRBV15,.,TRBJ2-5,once,TGTGCCACCAGCCCAGAGGTGGCAGGAGGGGGGGATTACTGCTTC,CATSPEVAGGGDYCF
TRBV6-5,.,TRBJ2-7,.,TGTGCCAGCAGTTACTCGGCCTCGGAAAAATCCTACGAGCAGTACTTC,CASSYSASEKSYEQYF
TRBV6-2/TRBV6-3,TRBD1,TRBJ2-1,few,TGTGCCAGCAGTTACGGGGACAGGGAGGTGGATGAGCAGTTCTTC,CASSYGDREVDEQFF
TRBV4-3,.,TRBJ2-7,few,TGCGCCAGTCGAGCCAACCCCACTCTGGGCGAGCAGTACTTC,CASRANPTLGEQYF
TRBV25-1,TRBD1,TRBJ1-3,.,TGTGCCAGCAGTGAATACGGGACAGGTTATGATGGAAACACCATATATTTT,CASSEYGTGYDGNTIYF
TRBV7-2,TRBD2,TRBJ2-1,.,TGTGCCAGCAGCGTGGGACTAGCGGGGGGTCTAAGGGATGAGCAGTTCTTC,CASSVGLAGGLRDEQFF
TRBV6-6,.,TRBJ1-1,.,TGTGCCAGCCGTCTGACGGGGAGGGCCACTGAAGCTTTCTTT,CASRLTGRATEAFF
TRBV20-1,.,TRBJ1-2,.,TGCAGTGCCGGCAGTTTTAACTATGGCTACACCTTC,CSAGSFNYGYTF
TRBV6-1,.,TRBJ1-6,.,TGTGCCGGGAGACAGGACAGCTCCTATAATTCACCCCTCCACTTT,CAGRQDSSYNSPLHF
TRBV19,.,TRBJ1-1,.,TGTGCCAGTAGTCCCCGGGAGAAGATGAACACTGAAGCTTTCTTT,CASSPREKMNTEAFF
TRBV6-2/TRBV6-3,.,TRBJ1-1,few,TGTGCCAGCAGTTACTCGATTTTACAGGGATGGGAAATGAACACTGAAGCTTTCTTT,CASSYSILQGWEMNTEAFF
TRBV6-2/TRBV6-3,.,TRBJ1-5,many,TGTGCCAGCAGTGACCTACAGGGTAGGGGCAATCAGCCCCAGCATTTT,CASSDLQGRGNQPQHF
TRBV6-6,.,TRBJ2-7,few,TGTGCCAGCAGTTACTCGGGGGACTCCACTACTGACGAGCAGTACTTC,CASSYSGDSTTDEQYF
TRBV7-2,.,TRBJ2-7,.,TGTGCCAGCGAAGGGCTAGCGAGATCCTACGAGCAGTACTTC,CASEGLARSYEQYF
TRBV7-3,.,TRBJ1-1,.,TGTGCCAGCAGCTCACGTCCACCAGTTTTCGCAGGGCCGAACACTGAAGCTTTCTTT,CASSSRPPVFAGPNTEAFF
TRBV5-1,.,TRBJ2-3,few,TGCGCCAGCACTCCGACTTCTACAGATACGCAGTATTTT,CASTPTSTDTQYF
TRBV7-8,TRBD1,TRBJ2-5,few,TGTGCCAGCAGCGTGGGACAGAGCAACCAAGAGACCCAGTACTTC,CASSVGQSNQETQYF
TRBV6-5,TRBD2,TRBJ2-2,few,TGTGCCAGCAGTCGCGGGGGGGGCACCGGGGAGCTGTTTTTT,CASSRGGGTGELFF
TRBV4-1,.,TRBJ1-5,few,TGCGCCAGCAGCCAAGGGGTTCTTCAGCCCCAGCATTTT,CASSQGVLQPQHF
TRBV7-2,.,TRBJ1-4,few,TGTGCCAGCACCTTAGACGCAGGGCGAAGAGGAGGAGAAAAACTGTTTTTT,CASTLDAGRRGGEKLFF
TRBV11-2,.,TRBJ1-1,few,TGTGCCAGCAGCGCTCCGGGACGGCGGAACACTGAAGCTTTCTTT,CASSAPGRRNTEAFF
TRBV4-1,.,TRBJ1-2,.,TGCGCCAGCAGAGTTTCCGGACAGATTTTAGGGGATGGCTACACCTTC,CASRVSGQILGDGYTF
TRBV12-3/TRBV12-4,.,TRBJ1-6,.,TGTGCCAGCACCGAGGGTAATTCACCCCTCCACTTT,CASTEGNSPLHF
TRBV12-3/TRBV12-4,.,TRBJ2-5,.,TGTGCCAGCAGTTTAGCGGGGGGCCCCGAAGAGACCCAGTACTTC,CASSLAGGPEETQYF
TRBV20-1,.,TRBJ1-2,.,TGCAGTGCTAGTAATTGGCCAGGCGAATATGGCTACACCTTC,CSASNWPGEYGYTF
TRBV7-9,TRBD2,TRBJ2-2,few,TGTGCCAGCAGCGGGGGACTAGCGGGGAACACCGGGGAGCTGTTTTTT,CASSGGLAGNTGELFF
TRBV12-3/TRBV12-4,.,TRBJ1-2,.,TGTGCCAGCAGGTCGGGTCTAGCCTTCTTCACCTTC,CASRSGLAFFTF
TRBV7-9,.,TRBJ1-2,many,TGTGCCAGCAGCCCTATCGTCGGGGGCATGCGAGACTATGGCTACACCTTC,CASSPIVGGMRDYGYTF
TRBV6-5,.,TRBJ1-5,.,TGTGCCAGCAGTTACTCTGGCGATCAGCCCCAGCATTTT,CASSYSGDQPQHF
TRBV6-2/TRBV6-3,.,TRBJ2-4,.,TGTGCCAGCAGCCTCGGGTCACAAGGGGCTCAGTACTTC,CASSLGSQGAQYF
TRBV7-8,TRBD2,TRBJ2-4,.,TGTGCCAGCAGCTACCCGGGACTAGCGGGATTGGGCGAAAAAAACATTCAGTACTTC,CASSYPGLAGLGEKNIQYF
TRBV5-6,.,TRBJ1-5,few,TGTGCCAGCAGCTTGGCCGGCGGCCCCTATCAGCCCCAGCATTTT,CASSLAGGPYQPQHF